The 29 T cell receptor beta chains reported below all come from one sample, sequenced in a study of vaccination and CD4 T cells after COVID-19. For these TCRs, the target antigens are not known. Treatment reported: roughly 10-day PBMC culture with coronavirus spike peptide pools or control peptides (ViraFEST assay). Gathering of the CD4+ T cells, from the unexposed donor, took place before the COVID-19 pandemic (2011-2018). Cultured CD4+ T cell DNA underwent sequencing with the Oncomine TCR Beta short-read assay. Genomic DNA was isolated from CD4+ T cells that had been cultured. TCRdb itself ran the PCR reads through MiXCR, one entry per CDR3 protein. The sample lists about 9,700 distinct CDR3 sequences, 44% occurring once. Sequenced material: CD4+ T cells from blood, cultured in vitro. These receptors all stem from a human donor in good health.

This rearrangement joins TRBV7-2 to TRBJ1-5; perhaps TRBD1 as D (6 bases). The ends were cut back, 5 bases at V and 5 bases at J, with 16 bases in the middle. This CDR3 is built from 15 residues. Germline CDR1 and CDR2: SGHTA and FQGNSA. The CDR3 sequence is CASSAHRDTDQPQHF. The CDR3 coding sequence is TGTGCCAGCAGCGCGCACCGGGACACGGATCAGCCCCAGCATTTT.

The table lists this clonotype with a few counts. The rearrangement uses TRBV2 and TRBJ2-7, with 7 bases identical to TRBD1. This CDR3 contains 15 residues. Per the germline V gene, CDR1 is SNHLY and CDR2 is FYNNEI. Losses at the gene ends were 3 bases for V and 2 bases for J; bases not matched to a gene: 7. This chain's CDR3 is CASSDRTGKAYEQYF. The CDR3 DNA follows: TGTGCCAGCAGTGATCGGACAGGAAAGGCCTACGAGCAGTACTTC.

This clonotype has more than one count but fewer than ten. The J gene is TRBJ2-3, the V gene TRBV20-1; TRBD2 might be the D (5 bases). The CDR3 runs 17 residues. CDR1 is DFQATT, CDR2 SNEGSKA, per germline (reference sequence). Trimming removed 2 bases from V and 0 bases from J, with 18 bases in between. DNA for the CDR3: TGCAGTGCTAGAAGTCACGGCCCAGCGGCTAGCACAGATACGCAGTATTTT. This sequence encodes CSARSHGPAASTDTQYF.

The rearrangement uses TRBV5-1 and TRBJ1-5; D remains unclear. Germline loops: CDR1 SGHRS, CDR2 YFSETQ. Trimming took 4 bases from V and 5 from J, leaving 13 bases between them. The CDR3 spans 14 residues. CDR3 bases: TGCGCCAGCAGCCTGGGGAATAAGGATCAGCCCCAGCATTTT. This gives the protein CASSLGNKDQPQHF.

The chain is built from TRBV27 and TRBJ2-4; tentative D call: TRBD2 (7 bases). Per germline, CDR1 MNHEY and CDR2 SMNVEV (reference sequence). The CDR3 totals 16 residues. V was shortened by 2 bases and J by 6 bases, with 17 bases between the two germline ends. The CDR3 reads CASSLGPQGGGNIQYF. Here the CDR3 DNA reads TGTGCCAGCAGTTTAGGCCCCCAAGGGGGGGGAAACATTCAGTACTTC.

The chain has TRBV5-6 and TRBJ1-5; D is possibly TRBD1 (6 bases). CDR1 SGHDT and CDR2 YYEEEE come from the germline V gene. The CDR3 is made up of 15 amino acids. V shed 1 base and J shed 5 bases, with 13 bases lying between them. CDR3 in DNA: TGTGCCAGCAGCTTGAGGGGGGGCTGGGATCAGCCCCAGCATTTT. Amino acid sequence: CASSLRGGWDQPQHF. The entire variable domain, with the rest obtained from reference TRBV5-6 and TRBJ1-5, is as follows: DAGVTQSPTHLIKTRGQQVTLRCSPKSGHDTVSWYQQALGQGPQFIFQYYEEEERQRGNFPDRFSGHQFPNYSSELNVNALLLGDSALYLCASSLRGGWDQPQHFGDGTRLSIL.

This CDR3 is CAGGQGLNTGELFF. For the CDR3, the DNA is TGTGCCGGGGGACAGGGGTTGAACACCGGGGAGCTGTTTTTT. The J gene is TRBJ2-2, the V gene TRBV12-3 or TRBV12-4, with TRBD1 matching 10 bases. The CDR3 is made up of 14 amino acids. V shed 11 bases, J shed 1 base, and the junction held 4 bases outside the gene matches.

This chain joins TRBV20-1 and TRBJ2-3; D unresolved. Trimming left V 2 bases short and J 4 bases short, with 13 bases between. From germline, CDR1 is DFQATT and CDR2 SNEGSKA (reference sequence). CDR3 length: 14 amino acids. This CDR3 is CSARLGSPADTQYF. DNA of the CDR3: TGCAGTGCTAGATTGGGGTCTCCAGCAGATACGCAGTATTTT.

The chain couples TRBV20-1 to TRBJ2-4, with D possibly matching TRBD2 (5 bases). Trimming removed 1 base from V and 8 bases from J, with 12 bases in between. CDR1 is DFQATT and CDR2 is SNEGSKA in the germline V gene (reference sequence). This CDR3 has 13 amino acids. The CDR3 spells CSARGTGADIQYF. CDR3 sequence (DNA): TGCAGTGCTAGAGGGACTGGAGCAGACATTCAGTACTTC.

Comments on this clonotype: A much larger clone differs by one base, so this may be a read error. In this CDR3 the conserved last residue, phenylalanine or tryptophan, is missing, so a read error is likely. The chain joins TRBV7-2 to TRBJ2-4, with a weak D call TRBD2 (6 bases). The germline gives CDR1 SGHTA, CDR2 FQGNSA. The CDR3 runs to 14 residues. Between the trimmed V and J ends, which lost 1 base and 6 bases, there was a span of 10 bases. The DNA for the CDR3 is TGTGCCAGCAGCTTAGGGGCGGGACTAAACATTCAGTACCTC. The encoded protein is CASSLGAGLNIQYL.

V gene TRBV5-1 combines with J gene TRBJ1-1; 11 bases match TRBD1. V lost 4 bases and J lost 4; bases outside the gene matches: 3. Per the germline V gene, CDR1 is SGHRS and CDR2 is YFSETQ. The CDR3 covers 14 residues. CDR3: CASSGQGAGTEAFF. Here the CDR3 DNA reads TGCGCCAGCAGCGGACAGGGGGCCGGCACTGAAGCTTTCTTT.

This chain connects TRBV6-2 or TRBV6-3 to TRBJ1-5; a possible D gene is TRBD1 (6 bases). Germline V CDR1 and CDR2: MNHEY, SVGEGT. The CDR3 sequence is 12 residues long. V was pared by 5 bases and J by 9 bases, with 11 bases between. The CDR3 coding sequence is TGTGCCAGCAGTCCAGGGGCAAGGCCCCAGCATTTT. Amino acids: CASSPGARPQHF.

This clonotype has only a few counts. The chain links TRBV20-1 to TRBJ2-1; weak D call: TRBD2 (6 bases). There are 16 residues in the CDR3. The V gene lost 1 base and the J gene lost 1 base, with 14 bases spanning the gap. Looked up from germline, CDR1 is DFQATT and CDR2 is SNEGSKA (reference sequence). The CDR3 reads CSARVRSGSSYNEQFF. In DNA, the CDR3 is TGCAGTGCTAGAGTTCGGAGCGGGTCTTCCTACAATGAGCAGTTCTTC.

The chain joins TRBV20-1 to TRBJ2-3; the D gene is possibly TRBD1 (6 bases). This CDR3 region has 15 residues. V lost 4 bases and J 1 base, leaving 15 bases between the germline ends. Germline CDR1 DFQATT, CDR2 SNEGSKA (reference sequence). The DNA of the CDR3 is TGCAGTGCTAAAGGGACATTGATGGGCACAGATACGCAGTATTTT. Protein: CSAKGTLMGTDTQYF.

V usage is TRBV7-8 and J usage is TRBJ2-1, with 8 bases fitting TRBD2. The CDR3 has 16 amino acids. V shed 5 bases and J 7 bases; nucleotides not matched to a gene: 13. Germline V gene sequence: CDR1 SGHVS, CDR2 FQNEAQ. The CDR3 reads CASSPRKREWGNEQFF. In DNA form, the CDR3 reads TGTGCCAGCAGCCCTCGAAAGCGGGAGTGGGGGAATGAGCAGTTCTTC.

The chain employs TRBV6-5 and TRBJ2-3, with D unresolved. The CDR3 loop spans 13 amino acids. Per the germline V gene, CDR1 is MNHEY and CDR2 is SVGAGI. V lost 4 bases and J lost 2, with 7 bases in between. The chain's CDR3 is CASSFWTTDTQYF. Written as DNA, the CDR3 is TGTGCCAGCAGTTTTTGGACCACAGATACGCAGTATTTT.

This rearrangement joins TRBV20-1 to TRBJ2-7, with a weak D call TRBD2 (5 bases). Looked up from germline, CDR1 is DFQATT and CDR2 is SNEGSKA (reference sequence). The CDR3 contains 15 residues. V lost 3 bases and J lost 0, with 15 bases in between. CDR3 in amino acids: CSARRRSLLSYEQYF. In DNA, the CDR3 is TGCAGTGCTAGGAGGAGGAGCCTCCTCTCCTACGAGCAGTACTTC.

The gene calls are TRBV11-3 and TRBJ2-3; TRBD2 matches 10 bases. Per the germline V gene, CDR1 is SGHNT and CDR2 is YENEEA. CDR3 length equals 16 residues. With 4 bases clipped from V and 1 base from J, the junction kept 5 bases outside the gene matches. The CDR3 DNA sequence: TGTGCCAGCAGCTCATCTAGCGGGAGCGGCACAGATACGCAGTATTTT. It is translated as CASSSSSGSGTDTQYF. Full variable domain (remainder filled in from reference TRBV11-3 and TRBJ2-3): EAGVVQSPRYKIIEKKQPVAFWCNPISGHNTLYWYLQNLGQGPELLIRYENEEAVDDSQLPKDRFSAERLKGVDSTLKIQPAELGDSAVYLCASSSSSGSGTDTQYFGPGTRLTVL.

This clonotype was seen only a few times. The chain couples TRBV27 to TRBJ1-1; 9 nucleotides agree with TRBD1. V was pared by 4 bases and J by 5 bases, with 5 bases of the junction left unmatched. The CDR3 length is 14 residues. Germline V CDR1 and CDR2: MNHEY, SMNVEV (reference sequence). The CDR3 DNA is TGTGCCAGCAGTTCCCGGGACAGGGTTACTGAAGCTTTCTTT. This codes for CASSSRDRVTEAFF.

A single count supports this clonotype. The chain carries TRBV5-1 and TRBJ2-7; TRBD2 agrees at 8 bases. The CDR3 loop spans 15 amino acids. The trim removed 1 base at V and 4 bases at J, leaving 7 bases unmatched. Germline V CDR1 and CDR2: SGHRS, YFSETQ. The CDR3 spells CASSLSAGRAYEQYF. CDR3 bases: TGCGCCAGCAGCTTGTCTGCCGGGAGGGCGTACGAGCAGTACTTC.

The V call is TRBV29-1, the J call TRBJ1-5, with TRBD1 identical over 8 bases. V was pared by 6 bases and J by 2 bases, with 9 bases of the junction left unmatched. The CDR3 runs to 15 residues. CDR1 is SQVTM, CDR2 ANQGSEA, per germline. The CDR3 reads CSVGQGGRGNQPQHF. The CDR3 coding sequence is TGCAGCGTCGGACAGGGCGGAAGGGGCAATCAGCCCCAGCATTTT.

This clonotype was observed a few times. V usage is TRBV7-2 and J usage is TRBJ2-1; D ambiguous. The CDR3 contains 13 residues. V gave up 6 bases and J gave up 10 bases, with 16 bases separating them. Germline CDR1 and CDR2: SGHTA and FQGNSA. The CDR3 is CASRTKSRVEQFF. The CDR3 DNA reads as TGTGCCAGCAGAACTAAGAGCCGGGTGGAGCAGTTCTTC.

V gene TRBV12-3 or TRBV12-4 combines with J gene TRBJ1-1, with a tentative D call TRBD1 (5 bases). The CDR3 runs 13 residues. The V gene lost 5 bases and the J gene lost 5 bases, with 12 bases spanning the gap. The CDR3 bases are TGTGCCAGCAGTCAATGCCAGGGTACTGAAGCTTTCTTT. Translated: CASSQCQGTEAFF.

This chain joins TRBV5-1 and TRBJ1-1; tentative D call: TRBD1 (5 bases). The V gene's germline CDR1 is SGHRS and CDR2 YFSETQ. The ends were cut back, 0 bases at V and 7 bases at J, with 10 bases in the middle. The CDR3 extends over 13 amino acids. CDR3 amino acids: CASSLAQGSEAFF. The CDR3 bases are TGCGCCAGCAGCTTGGCTCAGGGTAGTGAAGCTTTCTTT.

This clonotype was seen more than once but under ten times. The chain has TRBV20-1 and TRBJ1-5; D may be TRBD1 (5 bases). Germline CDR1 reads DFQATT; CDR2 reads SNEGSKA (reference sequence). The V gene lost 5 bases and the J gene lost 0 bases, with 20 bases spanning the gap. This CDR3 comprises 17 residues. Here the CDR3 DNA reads TGCAGTGCTGGACACCTGCTTTCCGGGACTAGCAATCAGCCCCAGCATTTT. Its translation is CSAGHLLSGTSNQPQHF.

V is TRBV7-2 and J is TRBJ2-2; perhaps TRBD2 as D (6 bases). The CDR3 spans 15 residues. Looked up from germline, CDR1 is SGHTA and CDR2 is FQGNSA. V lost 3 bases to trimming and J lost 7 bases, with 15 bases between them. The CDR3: CASSLVGGSIGELFF. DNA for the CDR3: TGTGCCAGCAGCTTGGTCGGGGGTTCCATCGGGGAGCTGTTTTTT.

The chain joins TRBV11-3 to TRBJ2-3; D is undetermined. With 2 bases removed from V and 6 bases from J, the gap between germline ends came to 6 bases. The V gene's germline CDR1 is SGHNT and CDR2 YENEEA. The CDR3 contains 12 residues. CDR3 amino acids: CASSLNSDTQYF. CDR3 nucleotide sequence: TGTGCCAGCAGCTTAAATTCTGATACGCAGTATTTT.

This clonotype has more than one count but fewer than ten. CDR3 in DNA: TGTGCCAGCGGGGCAAGTAACACCGGGGAGCTGTTTTTT. Translation gives CASGASNTGELFF. The chain carries TRBV28 and TRBJ2-2; D possibly corresponds to TRBD1 (5 bases). CDR3 length: 13 amino acids. Germline V gene sequence: CDR1 MDHEN, CDR2 SYDVKM. Between the trimmed V and J ends, which lost 8 bases and 2 bases, there was a span of 9 bases.

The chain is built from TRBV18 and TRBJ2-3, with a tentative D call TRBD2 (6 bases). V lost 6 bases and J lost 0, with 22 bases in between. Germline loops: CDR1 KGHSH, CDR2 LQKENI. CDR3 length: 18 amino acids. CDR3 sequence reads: CASSPRSGEFTSTDTQYF. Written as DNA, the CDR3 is TGTGCCAGCTCCCCTCGGTCGGGGGAATTTACTAGCACAGATACGCAGTATTTT.